These 5 T cell receptor beta chains were all obtained from the same sample, sequenced in a study of post-analysis software for immune sequencing data. Study outcomes and limitations: In patients, TRBV5-6, TRBV5-1 and TRBV20-1 belonged to roughly five TRBV segments found more frequently than in controls.

Their antigens are not known. Each TCR beta cDNA library carried unique molecular identifiers. TCRdb analysed the PCR reads with MiXCR anew, one entry per CDR3 protein. The table includes about half a million distinct CDR3 sequences, around a third detected once. The sequencing sample was made of blood. Every receptor here comes from a girl aged 2-17 years with multiple sclerosis.

This clonotype was seen more than once but under ten times. The gene calls are TRBV5-1 and TRBJ2-7; possibly TRBD1 for D (5 bases). There are 13 residues in the CDR3. Trimming removed 0 bases from V and 5 bases from J, with 9 bases in between. From germline, CDR1 is SGHRS and CDR2 YFSETQ. The CDR3: CASSLGQGHEQYF. DNA for the CDR3: TGCGCCAGCAGCTTGGGGCAGGGCCACGAGCAGTACTTC. The whole variable domain, filled in from reference TRBV5-1 and TRBJ2-7, reads KAGVTQTPRYLIKTRGQQVTLSCSPISGHRSVSWYQQTPGQGLQFLFEYFSETQRNKGNFPGRFSGRQFSNSRSEMNVSTLELGDSALYLCASSLGQGHEQYFGPGTRLTVT.

This clonotype has a handful of counts. The chain is built from TRBV7-9 and TRBJ2-5; tentatively, D is TRBD1 or TRBD2 (6 bases each). V was clipped by 4 bases and J by 3 bases, with 12 bases between them. The germline gives CDR1 SEHNR, CDR2 FQNEAQ (reference sequence). The CDR3 loop spans 14 amino acids. In DNA form, the CDR3 reads TGTGCCAGCAGCTCCACGGGGGCCGAAGAGACCCAGTACTTC. It is translated as CASSSTGAEETQYF.

The chain recombines TRBV7-9 with TRBJ1-2; TRBD1 might be the D (5 bases). Trimming removed 1 base from V and 8 bases from J, with 17 bases in between. From germline, CDR1 is SEHNR and CDR2 FQNEAQ (reference sequence). The CDR3 loop spans 15 amino acids. The CDR3, as DNA: TGTGCCAGCAGCTTAGTCCCCCCAGGGACTTTGGGCTACACCTTC. Encoded protein: CASSLVPPGTLGYTF.

This sequence joins TRBV4-1 and TRBJ2-2; maybe TRBD2 (6 bases). Looked up from germline, CDR1 is MGHRA and CDR2 is YSYEKL. Trimming removed 1 base at V and 2 bases at J, with 23 bases between. This CDR3 contains 20 residues. CDR3: CASSQAPGSWGDPNTGELFF. CDR3 in DNA: TGCGCCAGCAGCCAAGCCCCCGGGTCATGGGGGGACCCTAACACCGGGGAGCTGTTTTTT.

V is TRBV13 and J is TRBJ2-3; D is ambiguous. The CDR3 consists of 14 residues. Deletions cut 1 base from V and 2 bases from J, with 7 bases between. Germline CDR1 is PRHDT and CDR2 is FYEKMQ (reference sequence). The CDR3 coding sequence is TGTGCCAGCAGCTTAGACCCCACCACAGATACGCAGTATTTT. It is translated as CASSLDPTTDTQYF. Combining the CDR3 with reference TRBV13 and TRBJ2-3 gives the whole variable domain AAGVIQSPRHLIKEKRETATLKCYPIPRHDTVYWYQQGPGQDPQFLISFYEKMQSDKGSIPDRFSAQQFSDYHSELNMSSLELGDSALYFCASSLDPTTDTQYFGPGTRLTVL.